The rows below give T cell receptor beta chains drawn from one sample of a study of OX40 agonist ivuxolimab in advanced cancers. TCRdb's table, derived via immunoSEQ multiplex PCR, lists solely in-frame clones and lacks some. This table holds about 82,000 clones, around 84% found once. The sequences come from CD4+ or CD8+ T cells sorted from blood, collected in a trial of the OX40 agonist ivuxolimab. These receptors were obtained from an adult with an advanced solid tumor such as melanoma, head and neck, liver or kidney cancer. The CDR3 runs from the conserved cysteine through the conserved F or W. D genes are given only for firm matches. Clone sizes are given selectively: once, few, many, or a class where the clone is expanded.

CDR3 protein	CDR3 DNA	clone size	D gene	V gene	J gene
CASSVGQGQETQYF	TGTGCCAGCAGCGTCGGGCAGGGGCAAGAGACCCAGTACTTC	NA	NA	TRBV5-4	TRBJ2-5
CASSPPVQFEAFF	TGTGCCAGCTCACCACCGGTCCAGTTTGAAGCTTTCTTT	NA	NA	TRBV18	TRBJ1-1
CASSPNIGRWLYEQYF	TGTGCCAGCAGCCCAAATATTGGGCGGTGGCTTTACGAGCAGTACTTC	once	NA	TRBV11-2	TRBJ2-7
CASSLKLTSPLHF	TGTGCCAGCAGTTTAAAACTAACTTCACCCCTCCACTTT	once	NA	TRBV27	TRBJ1-6
CATSRVVHF	TGTGCCACCTCAAGGGTCGTGCACTTC	few	NA	TRBV2	TRBJ2-7
CASSYDSRGTEAFF	TGTGCCAGCAGCTACGACAGCCGTGGAACTGAAGCTTTCTTT	NA	NA	TRBV7-9	TRBJ1-1
CASSDPGVAGGPGTQYF	TGTGCCAGTAGTGACCCAGGGGTAGCGGGAGGGCCGGGGACCCAGTACTTC	NA	TRBD2	TRBV19	TRBJ2-5
CASSLRGGHEQFF	TGTGCCAGCAGTTTAAGGGGGGGTCATGAGCAGTTCTTC	NA	NA	TRBV27	TRBJ2-1
CASSPTGGLAGRTDTQYF	TGTGCCAGCAGCCCTACCGGGGGGCTAGCGGGCCGCACAGATACGCAGTATTTT	NA	TRBD2	TRBV7-9	TRBJ2-3
CSVELDVNTEAFF	TGCAGCGTTGAATTGGATGTGAACACTGAAGCTTTCTTT	few	NA	TRBV29-1	TRBJ1-1
CSVDKETYGYTF	TGCAGCGTTGACAAGGAAACCTATGGCTACACCTTC	NA	NA	TRBV29-1	TRBJ1-2
CAWSERGISYEQYF	TGTGCCTGGAGTGAGAGGGGTATCTCCTACGAGCAGTACTTC	NA	NA	TRBV30	TRBJ2-7
CASSLWGPGTIDTEAFF	TGCGCCAGCAGCTTGTGGGGACCCGGAACCATAGATACTGAAGCTTTCTTT	NA	NA	TRBV5-1	TRBJ1-1
CAISERTGLDTQYF	TGTGCCATCAGTGAAAGGACAGGGTTAGATACGCAGTATTTT	NA	TRBD1	TRBV10-3	TRBJ2-3
CASTEDSYRSPLHF	TGTGCCAGCACCGAGGACAGTTACAGGTCACCCCTCCACTTT	few	NA	TRBV5-8	TRBJ1-6
CASSLTPSGSSSEQFF	TGTGCCAGCAGCTTAACCCCTAGCGGGAGTTCTAGTGAGCAGTTCTTC	NA	TRBD2	TRBV11-2	TRBJ2-1
CSVEGGGGRDSYNEQFF	TGCAGCGTTGAAGGGGGAGGCGGGAGGGACTCCTACAATGAGCAGTTCTTC	once	TRBD2	TRBV29-1	TRBJ2-1
CASSYRGYDSPLHF	TGTGCCAGCAGTTACAGAGGGTATGATTCACCCCTCCACTTT	once	NA	TRBV6-6	TRBJ1-6
CASSPEGLAGGDTQYF	TGTGCCAGCTCACCCGAAGGACTAGCGGGGGGGGATACGCAGTATTTT	NA	TRBD2	TRBV18	TRBJ2-3
CASSALASGGASDTQYF	TGTGCCAGCAGCGCCCTCGCTAGCGGGGGGGCCTCAGATACGCAGTATTTT	NA	TRBD2	TRBV9	TRBJ2-3
CASSPGGAYTEAFF	TGTGCCAGCAGCCCCGGGGGCGCGTACACTGAAGCTTTCTTT	NA	NA	TRBV6-5	TRBJ1-1
CASSYSPYEQYF	TGTGCCAGTAGTTACTCCCCCTACGAGCAGTACTTC	NA	NA	TRBV19	TRBJ2-7
CASSQQGGHLNTEAFF	TGTGCCAGCAGTCAGCAGGGGGGCCACTTGAACACTGAAGCTTTCTTT	NA	TRBD1	TRBV28	TRBJ1-1
CASSMDAVPGREQYF	TGTGCCAGTAGTATGGATGCGGTCCCAGGGAGGGAGCAGTACTTC	NA	NA	TRBV19	TRBJ2-7
CSVESREKPGYTF	TGCAGCGTTGAAAGCAGGGAGAAACCTGGCTACACCTTC	NA	NA	TRBV29-1	TRBJ1-2
CASSPDKTRKAEAFF	TGTGCCAGCAGCCCGGACAAAACGAGGAAAGCTGAAGCTTTCTTT	NA	NA	TRBV7-3	TRBJ1-1
CASSSGSTNEKLFF	TGTGCCAGCAGCTCAGGGTCTACTAATGAAAAACTGTTTTTT	NA	NA	TRBV6-5	TRBJ1-4
CASSPFSGGGYEQYF	TGTGCCAGCAGCCCTTTCTCAGGGGGAGGCTACGAGCAGTACTTC	NA	NA	TRBV7-8	TRBJ2-7
CASSLGPQGGENTEAFF	TGCGCCAGCAGCTTGGGACCGCAGGGAGGGGAGAACACTGAAGCTTTCTTT	NA	NA	TRBV5-1	TRBJ1-1
CATSRRDGGVMNSPLHF	TGTGCCACCAGCAGACGGGATGGGGGGGTAATGAATTCACCCCTCCACTTT	few	NA	TRBV15	TRBJ1-6
CASSHVQDVDHTQYF	TGTGCCAGCAGCCACGTTCAGGACGTGGATCATACGCAGTATTTT	NA	NA	TRBV5-5	TRBJ2-3
CATSLSGNYGYTF	TGTGCCACCAGCTTGTCAGGAAACTATGGCTACACCTTC	NA	NA	TRBV15	TRBJ1-2
CASSNLEQGANVLTF	TGTGCCAGCTCAAACCTGGAACAGGGGGCCAACGTCCTGACTTTC	NA	NA	TRBV18	TRBJ2-6
CASSATGKEQPQHF	TGCGCCAGCAGCGCCACAGGGAAGGAGCAGCCCCAGCATTTT	NA	NA	TRBV4-1	TRBJ1-5
CASSLRPGPEKYGYTF	TGTGCCAGCAGCCTCCGACCGGGGCCGGAGAAATATGGCTACACCTTC	NA	NA	TRBV5-6	TRBJ1-2
CASRELPDTQYF	TGTGCCAGCAGGGAGTTGCCAGATACGCAGTATTTT	NA	NA	TRBV2	TRBJ2-3
CASSIGQTQYF	TGTGCCAGTAGTATAGGTCAGACCCAGTACTTC	NA	NA	TRBV19	TRBJ2-5
CASRPTRLASDTQYF	TGTGCCAGCAGGCCGACACGACTAGCCTCAGATACGCAGTATTTT	NA	TRBD2	TRBV7-6	TRBJ2-3
CASSSRGPANEKLFF	TGTGCCAGCAGTAGTAGGGGGCCGGCTAATGAAAAACTGTTTTTT	NA	TRBD1	TRBV2	TRBJ1-4
CASSYAGGVYGYTF	TGTGCCAGCAGTTACGCGGGGGGGGTCTATGGCTACACCTTC	NA	NA	TRBV6-5	TRBJ1-2
CASSLTGNQPQHF	TGTGCCAGCAGCTTAACGGGAAATCAGCCCCAGCATTTT	NA	NA	TRBV11-1	TRBJ1-5
CAWSVGGTGSNQPQHF	TGTGCCTGGAGTGTAGGCGGGACAGGGAGCAATCAGCCCCAGCATTTT	NA	TRBD1	TRBV30	TRBJ1-5
CASSFVSGQETQYF	TGTGCCAGCAGCTTTGTTAGCGGGCAAGAGACCCAGTACTTC	NA	TRBD2	TRBV7-2	TRBJ2-5
CASSQGAPRGDTQYF	TGCGCCAGCAGCCAAGGTGCACCCAGGGGAGATACGCAGTATTTT	NA	NA	TRBV4-1	TRBJ2-3
CASSLGGPQANYGYTF	TGTGCCAGCAGCCTTGGGGGCCCCCAAGCTAACTATGGCTACACCTTC	NA	NA	TRBV7-3	TRBJ1-2
CASSYSGHVTF	TGTGCCAGCAGTTACTCGGGACACGTAACCTTC	NA	NA	TRBV6-6	TRBJ2-7